This T cell receptor (beta chain) was recorded in a study of blood T cell repertoires in COVID-19. Study information: Researchers got acute and convalescent COVID-19 samples from the United States, Italy and Spain. In each case, the material was cDNA or gDNA derived from T cells, B-cell-depleted T cells, or PBMCs.

As processed by the authors: Using reference gene primer amplification, nucleated cell counts were estimated. The table came from immunoSEQ multiplex PCR; TCRdb's copy has only in-frame clones and leaves some out. V and J calls plus clone size are reproduced from that table; the DNA served to infer D and trimming. The data hold about 98,000 clones, with less than 85% observed a single time. This TCR derives from a man in his 70s with active or convalescent COVID-19. The sample consisted of peripheral blood.

The CDR3 nucleotides read TGTGCCAGCAGCTTAGCGGCGGGGGGGCCAGCGGATACGCAGTATTTT. Translating it yields CASSLAAGGPADTQYF. The V call is TRBV7-2, the J call TRBJ2-3, with 9 bases identical to TRBD2. The J segment lost 6 bases and the V segment lost 0 bases, leaving 7 bases of the junction unmatched. The CDR3 spans 16 residues. CDR1 is SGHTA, CDR2 FQGNSA, per germline.